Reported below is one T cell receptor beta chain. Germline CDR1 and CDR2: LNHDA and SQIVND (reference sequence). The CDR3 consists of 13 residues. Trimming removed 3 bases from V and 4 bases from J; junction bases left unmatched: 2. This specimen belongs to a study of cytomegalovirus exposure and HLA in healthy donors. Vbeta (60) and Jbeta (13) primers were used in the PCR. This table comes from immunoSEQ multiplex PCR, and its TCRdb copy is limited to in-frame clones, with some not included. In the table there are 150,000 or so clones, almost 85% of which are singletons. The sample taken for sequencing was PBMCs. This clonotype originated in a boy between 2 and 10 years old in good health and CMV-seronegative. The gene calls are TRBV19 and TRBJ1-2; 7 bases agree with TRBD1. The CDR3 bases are TGTGCCAGTAGTATGCCAGGGGGCTATGGCTACACCTTC. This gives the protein CASSMPGGYGYTF.